This T cell receptor beta chain was sequenced for a study of circulating tumor DNA in untreated peripheral T-cell lymphoma. TCRdb's table, derived via immunoSEQ multiplex PCR, lists solely in-frame clones and lacks some. Of roughly 380 clones listed, 72% are singletons. CDR3 length: 15 residues. CDR1 and CDR2 from the germline V gene are MRHNA and SNTAGT. V trimming: 1 base; J trimming: 2 bases; junction bases outside the gene matches: 2. The rearrangement joins TRBV6-4 to TRBJ2-5, with 9 positions matching TRBD2. This clonotype was sampled from a human donor with peripheral T-cell lymphoma. Material: cell-free DNA from blood serum. The CDR3, as DNA: TGTGCCAGCAGTGACTGGCTAGCGGGACAAGAGACCCAGTACTTC. Translation: CASSDWLAGQETQYF.